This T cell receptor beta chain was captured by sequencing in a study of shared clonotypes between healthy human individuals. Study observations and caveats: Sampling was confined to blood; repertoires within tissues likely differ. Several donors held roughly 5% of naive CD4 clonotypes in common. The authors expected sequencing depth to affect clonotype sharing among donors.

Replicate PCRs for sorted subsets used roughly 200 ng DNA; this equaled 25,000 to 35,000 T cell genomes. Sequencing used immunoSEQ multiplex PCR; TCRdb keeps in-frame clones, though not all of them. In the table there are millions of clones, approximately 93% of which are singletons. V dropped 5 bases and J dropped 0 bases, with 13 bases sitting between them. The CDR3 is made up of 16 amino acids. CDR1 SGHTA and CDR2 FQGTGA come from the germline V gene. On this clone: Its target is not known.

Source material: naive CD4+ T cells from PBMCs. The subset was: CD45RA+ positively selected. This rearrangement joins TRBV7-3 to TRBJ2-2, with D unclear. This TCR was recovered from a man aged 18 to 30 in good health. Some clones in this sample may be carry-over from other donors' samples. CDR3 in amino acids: CASSREAGSNTGELFF. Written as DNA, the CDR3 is TGTGCCAGCAGCCGAGAGGCAGGATCGAACACCGGGGAGCTGTTTTTT.